This TCR beta chain is from a study of post-analysis software for immune sequencing data. Study-level results: Patients had higher frequencies than controls of roughly five TRBV segments, including TRBV5-6, TRBV5-1 and TRBV20-1. Normalized Chao1 diversity was significantly reduced in patients versus controls.

Comments on this clonotype: No antigen is known for it.

The CDR3 contains 13 residues. V lost 1 base and J lost 9, with 11 bases in between. Per the germline V gene, CDR1 is SGHTA and CDR2 is FQGNSA. Unique molecular identifiers had been added to the TCR beta cDNA libraries. Researchers reported 400,000 to 550,000 cDNA molecules coming from 1 to 10 million T cells. TCRdb reanalysed the PCR reads using MiXCR and keeps one entry per CDR3 protein. Found here are 430,000 or so distinct CDR3 sequences, approximately 38% of them singletons; the top ten hold roughly 8.2%. This TCR was recovered from a girl aged 2-15 years with multiple sclerosis. The chain employs TRBV7-2 and TRBJ2-3; TRBD1 or TRBD2 may be the D gene (6 bases each). Sequencing was carried out using blood. The CDR3 DNA follows: TGTGCCAGCAGCTTAGGGGGGGCTGTAACGCAGTATTTT. It encodes CASSLGGAVTQYF.